This entry describes one T cell receptor beta chain. Germline loops: CDR1 DFQATT, CDR2 SNEGSKA (reference sequence). CDR3 length: 13 amino acids. J gave up 6 bases and V 4 bases, and 8 bases lay outside the gene matches. These data come from a study of neurological immune-mediated disorders. cDNA synthesis was performed by 5'RACE with 10-nucleotide random UMIs. Each CDR3 protein is one row after TCRdb ran MiXCR on the 5' RACE reads. The table records around 97,000 distinct CDR3 sequences, roughly 10% of them present only once. The time point denotes: longitudinal time-point 3. The material sequenced was PBMCs. This clonotype was obtained from a female donor with HTLV-1-associated myelopathy (HAM/TSP). The chain couples TRBV20-1 to TRBJ2-7, with TRBD2 identical over 8 bases. CDR3 amino acids: CSANLAGVREQYF. In DNA form, the CDR3 reads TGCAGTGCTAATCTAGCGGGTGTACGCGAGCAGTACTTC.